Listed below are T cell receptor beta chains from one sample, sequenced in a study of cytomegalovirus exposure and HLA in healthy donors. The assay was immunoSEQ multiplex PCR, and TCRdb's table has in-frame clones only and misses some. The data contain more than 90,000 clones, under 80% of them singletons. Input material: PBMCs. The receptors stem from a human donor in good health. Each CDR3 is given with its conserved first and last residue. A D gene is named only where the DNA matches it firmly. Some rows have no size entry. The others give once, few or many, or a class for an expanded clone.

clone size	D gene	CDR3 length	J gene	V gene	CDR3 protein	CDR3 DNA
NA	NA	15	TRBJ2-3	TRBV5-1	CASSPISGATDTQYF	TGCGCCAGCAGCCCGATCAGTGGAGCCACAGATACGCAGTATTTT
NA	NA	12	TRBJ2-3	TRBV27	CASSQNTDTQYF	TGTGCCAGCAGTCAAAACACAGATACGCAGTATTTT
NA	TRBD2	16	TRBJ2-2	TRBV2	CASQGLAGAADGELFF	TGTGCCAGCCAGGGACTAGCGGGAGCAGCCGACGGGGAGCTGTTTTTT
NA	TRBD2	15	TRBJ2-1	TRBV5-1	CASSRTSGSYNEQFF	TGCGCCAGCAGCCGGACTAGCGGTTCCTACAATGAGCAGTTCTTC
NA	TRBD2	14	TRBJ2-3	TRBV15	CATSRGGSTDTQYF	TGTGCCACCAGCCGGGGGGGAAGCACAGATACGCAGTATTTT
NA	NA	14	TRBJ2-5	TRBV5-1	CASSLTGSQETQYF	TGCGCCAGCAGCTTAACAGGGTCCCAAGAGACCCAGTACTTC
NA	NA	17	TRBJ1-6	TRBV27	CASSFVSPSSYNSPLHF	TGTGCCAGCAGTTTCGTGAGTCCGAGCTCCTATAATTCACCCCTCCACTTT
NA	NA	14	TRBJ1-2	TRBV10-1	CAGRFRQGNYGYTF	TGCGCCGGGAGGTTCCGCCAGGGAAACTATGGCTACACCTTC
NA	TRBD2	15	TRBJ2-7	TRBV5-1	CASSLGVAGGYEQYF	TGCGCCAGCAGCTTGGGGGTAGCGGGGGGCTACGAGCAGTACTTC
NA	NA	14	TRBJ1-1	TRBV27	CASKLRQPNTEAFF	TGTGCCAGCAAACTAAGACAGCCGAACACTGAAGCTTTCTTT
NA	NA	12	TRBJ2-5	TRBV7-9	CASSTSGETQYF	TGTGCCAGCAGTACAAGCGGAGAGACCCAGTACTTC
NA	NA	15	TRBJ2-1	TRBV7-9	CASSLVRTDYNEQFF	TGTGCCAGCAGCTTAGTGCGGACAGACTACAATGAGCAGTTCTTC
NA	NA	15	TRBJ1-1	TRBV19	CASSLSRILNTEAFF	TGTGCCAGTAGCCTATCCAGGATACTGAACACTGAAGCTTTCTTT
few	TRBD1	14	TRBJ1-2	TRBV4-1	CASSLTGGDYGYTF	TGCGCCAGCAGCCTTACAGGGGGCGACTATGGCTACACCTTC
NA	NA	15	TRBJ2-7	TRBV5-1	CASSLALAGSSEQYF	TGCGCCAGCAGCTTGGCCTTAGCAGGGTCCTCCGAGCAGTACTTC
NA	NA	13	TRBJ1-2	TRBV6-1	CASSERQGYGYTF	TGTGCCAGCAGTGAACGGCAGGGCTATGGCTACACCTTC
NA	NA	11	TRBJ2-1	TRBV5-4	CASSRDGTKFF	TGTGCCAGCAGTCGGGACGGGACAAAGTTCTTC
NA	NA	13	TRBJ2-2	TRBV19	CATYVINTGELFF	TGTGCCACCTACGTTATCAACACCGGGGAGCTGTTTTTT
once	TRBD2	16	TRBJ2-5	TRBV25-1	CASSNSPGLARETQYF	TGTGCCAGCAGTAACTCGCCGGGACTAGCGAGGGAGACCCAGTACTTC
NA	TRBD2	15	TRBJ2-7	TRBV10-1	CASSGDGGFSYEQYF	TGCGCCAGCAGTGGGGACGGGGGGTTCTCCTACGAGCAGTACTTC
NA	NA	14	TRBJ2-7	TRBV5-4	CASSWDSNSYEQYF	TGTGCCAGCAGTTGGGACTCCAACTCCTACGAGCAGTACTTC
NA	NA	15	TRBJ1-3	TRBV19	CASTPVGSSGNTIYF	TGTGCCAGTACCCCTGTCGGGAGCTCTGGAAACACCATATATTTT
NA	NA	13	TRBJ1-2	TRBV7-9	CASSLEGNYGYTF	TGTGCCAGCAGCTTAGAGGGGAACTATGGCTACACCTTC
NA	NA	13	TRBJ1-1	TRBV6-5	CASTIQGGTEAFF	TGTGCCAGCACTATACAGGGTGGCACTGAAGCTTTCTTT
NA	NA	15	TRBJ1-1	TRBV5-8	CASSSATRYNTEAFF	TGTGCCAGCAGCTCGGCGACGAGGTATAACACTGAAGCTTTCTTT
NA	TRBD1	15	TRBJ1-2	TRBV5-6	CASSLGTGGYYGYTF	TGTGCCAGCAGCTTGGGGACAGGGGGTTACTATGGCTACACCTTC
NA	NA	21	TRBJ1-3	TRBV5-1	CASSLQALGTQGSWSGNTIYF	TGCGCCAGCAGCTTACAAGCCCTCGGGACACAAGGGTCGTGGTCTGGAAACACCATATATTTT
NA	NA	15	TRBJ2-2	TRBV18	CASSPFTTNTGELFF	TGTGCCAGCTCACCATTCACTACGAACACCGGGGAGCTGTTTTTT
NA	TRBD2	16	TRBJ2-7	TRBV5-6	CASSLGSGLGSYEQYF	TGTGCCAGCAGCTTGGGGAGTGGACTAGGATCCTACGAGCAGTACTTC
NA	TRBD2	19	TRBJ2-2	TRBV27	CASSSYGLAGEIDTGELFF	TGTGCCAGCAGTTCTTACGGACTAGCGGGTGAAATCGACACCGGGGAGCTGTTTTTT
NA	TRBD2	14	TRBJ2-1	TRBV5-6	CASGGSGAYNEQFF	TGTGCCAGCGGCGGTAGCGGGGCGTACAATGAGCAGTTCTTC
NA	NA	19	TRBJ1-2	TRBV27	CASSSNAVGVRSSLVGYTF	TGTGCCAGCAGCTCAAACGCCGTCGGAGTGCGCTCTTCGTTAGTTGGCTACACCTTC
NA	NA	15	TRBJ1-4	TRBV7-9	CASSPPREVNEKLFF	TGTGCCAGCAGCCCGCCCAGGGAGGTTAATGAAAAACTGTTTTTT
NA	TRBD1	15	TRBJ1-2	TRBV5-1	CASSPEVGRGDGYTF	TGCGCCAGCAGCCCGGAGGTGGGCAGGGGGGACGGCTACACCTTC
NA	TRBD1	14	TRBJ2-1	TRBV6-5	CASGNRGYRNEQFF	TGTGCCAGCGGAAACAGGGGTTATAGGAATGAGCAGTTCTTC
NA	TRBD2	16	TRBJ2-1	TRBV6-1	CASSEEVGGGYNEQFF	TGTGCCAGCAGTGAAGAGGTGGGCGGGGGATACAATGAGCAGTTCTTC
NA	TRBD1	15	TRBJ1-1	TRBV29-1	CSAMTGGVGNTEAFF	TGCAGCGCCATGACAGGGGGTGTTGGGAACACTGAAGCTTTCTTT
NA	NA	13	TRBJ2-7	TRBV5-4	CASSSGSSYEQYF	TGTGCCAGCAGCTCCGGGTCCTCCTACGAGCAGTACTTC
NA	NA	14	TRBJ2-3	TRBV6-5	CASSYTGYTDTQYF	TGTGCCAGCAGTTACACAGGATACACAGATACGCAGTATTTT
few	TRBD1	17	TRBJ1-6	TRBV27	CASSLSGGGGSGSPLHF	TGTGCCAGCAGTTTGTCGGGAGGGGGCGGTTCTGGGTCACCCCTCCACTTT
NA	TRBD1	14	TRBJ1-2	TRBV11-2	CASSLERQGDGYTF	TGTGCCAGCAGCTTGGAAAGACAGGGTGATGGCTACACCTTC
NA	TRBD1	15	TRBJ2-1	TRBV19	CASSPGQGSPNEQFF	TGTGCCAGTAGCCCTGGACAGGGATCCCCCAATGAGCAGTTCTTC
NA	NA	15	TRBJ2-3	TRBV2	CASWGTGSSTDTQYF	TGTGCCAGCTGGGGAACAGGGAGTTCCACAGATACGCAGTATTTT
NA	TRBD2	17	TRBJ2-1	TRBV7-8	CASSYTSGGATYNEQFF	TGTGCCAGCAGCTATACTAGCGGGGGGGCCACCTACAATGAGCAGTTCTTC
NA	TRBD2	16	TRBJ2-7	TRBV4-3	CASSQVLAGRIDEQYF	TGCGCCAGCAGCCAAGTCCTAGCGGGAAGAATCGACGAGCAGTACTTC
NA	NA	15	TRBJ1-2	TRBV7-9	CASSLGQAANYGYTF	TGTGCCAGCAGCTTAGGACAGGCCGCTAACTATGGCTACACCTTC
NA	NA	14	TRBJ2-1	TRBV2	CASIQESAYNEQFF	TGTGCCAGTATCCAGGAATCTGCCTACAATGAGCAGTTCTTC
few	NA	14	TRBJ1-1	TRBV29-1	CSVGLTYGGTEAFF	TGCAGCGTTGGACTCACCTATGGTGGCACTGAAGCTTTCTTT